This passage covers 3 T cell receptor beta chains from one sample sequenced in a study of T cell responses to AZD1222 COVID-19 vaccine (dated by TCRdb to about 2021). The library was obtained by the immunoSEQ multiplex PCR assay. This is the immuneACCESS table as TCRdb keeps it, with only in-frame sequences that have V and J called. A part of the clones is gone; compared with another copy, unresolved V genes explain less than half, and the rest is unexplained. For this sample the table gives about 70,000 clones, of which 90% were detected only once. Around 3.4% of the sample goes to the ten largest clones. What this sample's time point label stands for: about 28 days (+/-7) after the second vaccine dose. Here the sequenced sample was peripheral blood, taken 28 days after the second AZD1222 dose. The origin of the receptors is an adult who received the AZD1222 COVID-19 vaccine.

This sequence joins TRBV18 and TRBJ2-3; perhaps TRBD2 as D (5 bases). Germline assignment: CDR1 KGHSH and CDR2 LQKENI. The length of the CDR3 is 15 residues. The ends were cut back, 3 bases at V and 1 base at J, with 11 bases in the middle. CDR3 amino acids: CASSPPSGRTDTQYF. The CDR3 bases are TGTGCCAGCTCACCCCCCAGCGGACGCACAGATACGCAGTATTTT. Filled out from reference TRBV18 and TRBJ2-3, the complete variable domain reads NAGVMQNPRHLVRRRGQEARLRCSPMKGHSHVYWYRQLPEEGLKFMVYLQKENIIDESGMPKERFSAEFPKEGPSILRIQQVVRGDSAAYFCASSPPSGRTDTQYFGPGTRLTVL.

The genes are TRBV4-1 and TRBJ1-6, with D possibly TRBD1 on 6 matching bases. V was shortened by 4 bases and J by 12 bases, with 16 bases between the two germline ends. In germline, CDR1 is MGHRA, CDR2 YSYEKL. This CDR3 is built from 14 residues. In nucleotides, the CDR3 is TGCGCCAGCAGCCCCGGGACGGGGGCCCTACCCCTCCACTTT. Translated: CASSPGTGALPLHF.

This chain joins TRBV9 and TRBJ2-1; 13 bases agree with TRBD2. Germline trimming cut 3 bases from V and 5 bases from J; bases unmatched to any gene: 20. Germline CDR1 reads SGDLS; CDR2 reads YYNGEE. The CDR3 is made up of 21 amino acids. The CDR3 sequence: CASSEGLAGFGYQGPNNEQFF. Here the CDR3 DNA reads TGTGCCAGCAGCGAGGGACTAGCGGGATTTGGTTACCAGGGCCCGAACAATGAGCAGTTCTTC. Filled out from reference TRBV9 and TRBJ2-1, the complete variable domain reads DSGVTQTPKHLITATGQRVTLRCSPRSGDLSVYWYQQSLDQGLQFLIQYYNGEERAKGNILERFSAQQFPDLHSELNLSSLELGDSALYFCASSEGLAGFGYQGPNNEQFFGPGTRLTVL.